This T cell receptor (beta chain) was recovered during a study of technical replicates of blood from several donors. Using immunoSEQ multiplex PCR, the repertoire was profiled, and TCRdb retains in-frame clones only, with some absent. The sample has more than 75,000 clones, around 94% seen once. Germline loops: CDR1 MNHEY, CDR2 SVGAGI. This CDR3 is built from 13 residues. V dropped 6 bases and J dropped 8; count of bases not matched to a gene: 8. This chain links TRBV6-5 with TRBJ1-2, with 8 bases fitting TRBD1. This TCR was sampled from a human donor in good health. The source material was T cells isolated from PBMCs. CDR3 in DNA: TGTGCCAGCAGACGAGGACAGGGCGACGGCTACACCTTC. Translation gives CASRRGQGDGYTF.